This T cell receptor beta chain appears in the sequencing data of a study of blood T cells in healthy people across ages. The V gene's germline CDR1 is MNHEY and CDR2 SVGEGT. V gave up 7 bases and J gave up 0 bases, with 15 bases separating them. The CDR3 sequence is 15 residues long. No fewer than 5.5 micrograms of total RNA were isolated from every sample. A J-beta primer mix and a sample-barcoded 5' primer were used in a second PCR of about 7 to 12 cycles. MiXCR, applied by TCRdb to the 5' RACE reads, yields one record per CDR3 protein. The table lists 1.5 million or so distinct CDR3 sequences, 42% of them singletons.

This TCR was recovered from a woman in her late teens or twenties in good health. Sequencing was done on a sample of blood. The rearrangement joins TRBV6-2 or TRBV6-3 to TRBJ2-5; D is undetermined. The CDR3 spells CASNGRKLYQETQYF. The CDR3 nucleotides read TGTGCCAGCAACGGACGGAAATTGTACCAAGAGACCCAGTACTTC.